These 18 T cell receptor beta chains share one sample of origin, sequenced in a study of cytomegalovirus exposure and HLA in healthy donors. PCR primers comprised 60 Vbeta and 13 Jbeta primers. This table comes from immunoSEQ multiplex PCR, and its TCRdb copy is limited to in-frame clones, with some not included. The sample has more than 75,000 clones, about 90% seen once. The sample was PBMCs. The receptors originated from a young man in good health and CMV-seronegative.

CDR3 region: CASSPYSGNENEKLFF. The CDR3 DNA reads as TGTGCCAGCTCACCATATTCCGGGAATGAGAATGAAAAACTGTTTTTT. The chain has TRBV18 and TRBJ1-4; no clear D. CDR1 is KGHSH, CDR2 LQKENI, per germline. The CDR3 is 16 residues long. V was pared by 2 bases and J by 5 bases, with 15 bases between.

This clone was recorded a few times. The CDR3 region has the DNA TGTGCCAGCACGAACCGGGGGGGGCCGGGAGAGCAGTACTTC. As protein: CASTNRGGPGEQYF. V is TRBV28 and J is TRBJ2-7; 8 bases fit TRBD2. Per the germline V gene, CDR1 is MDHEN and CDR2 is SYDVKM. The CDR3 is 14 residues long. Trimming at V came to 7 bases and at J to 7 bases, leaving 12 bases not matched to a gene.

V gene TRBV11-3 combines with J gene TRBJ1-5; perhaps TRBD1 as D (6 bases). Germline V lookup: CDR1 SGHNT, CDR2 YENEEA. V shed 1 base and J shed 0 bases, with 22 bases lying between them. The CDR3 runs to 20 residues. CDR3 residues: CASSLVPHDADRYSNQPQHF. In DNA form, the CDR3 reads TGTGCCAGCAGCTTAGTACCCCATGACGCCGACAGGTATAGCAATCAGCCCCAGCATTTT.

The chain uses TRBV7-2 and TRBJ1-6; 10 positions agree with TRBD1. Germline V lookup: CDR1 SGHTA, CDR2 FQGNSA. With V trimmed by 5 bases and J by 5 bases, 3 bases remained unmatched. The CDR3 runs to 15 residues. Here the CDR3 reads CASSRDRGHNSPLHF. CDR3 DNA: TGTGCCAGCAGCCGGGACAGGGGTCATAATTCACCCCTCCACTTT.

The chain employs TRBV4-2 and TRBJ2-7; 9 bases line up with TRBD1. The CDR3 length is 14 residues. CDR1 and CDR2 from the germline V gene are LGHNA and YNFKEQ. V trimming: 4 bases; J trimming: 3 bases; junction bases outside the gene matches: 4. CDR3 loop: CASSPGQGNYEQYF. Written as DNA, the CDR3 is TGTGCCAGCAGCCCGGGACAGGGTAACTACGAGCAGTACTTC.

This chain joins TRBV7-8 and TRBJ2-7; possibly TRBD1 for D (6 bases). The CDR3 covers 16 residues. Germline CDR1 and CDR2: SGHVS and FQNEAQ. Trimming stripped 4 bases from V and 0 bases from J, with 16 bases between. Here the CDR3 reads CASSSHRDIYSYEQYF. The CDR3 DNA reads as TGTGCCAGCAGCTCGCACCGGGACATCTACTCCTACGAGCAGTACTTC.

The V call is TRBV19, the J call TRBJ2-5; TRBD2 aligns across 14 bases. V trimming: 6 bases; J trimming: 4 bases; junction bases outside the gene matches: 22. Germline loops: CDR1 LNHDA, CDR2 SQIVND (reference sequence). CDR3 length: 21 amino acids. The CDR3 loop is CASSLFGAVGLAGGPGETQYF. Written as DNA, the CDR3 is TGTGCCAGTAGCCTTTTTGGGGCAGTTGGACTAGCGGGAGGACCGGGAGAGACCCAGTACTTC.

The V gene is TRBV7-2, the J gene TRBJ2-7; TRBD1 might be the D (6 bases). Trimming shortened V by 5 bases and J by 0 bases, and 17 bases separated the two germline ends. The V gene's germline CDR1 is SGHTA and CDR2 FQGNSA. This CDR3 region has 16 residues. DNA for the CDR3: TGTGCCAGCAGCCCCTCCGGGACACTGAGCTCCTACGAGCAGTACTTC. Encoded protein: CASSPSGTLSSYEQYF.

A remark on this clone: A junction boundary mismatches the germline segment, possibly from a read error. V and J are TRBV7-2 and TRBJ1-1, with D perhaps TRBD1 (6 bases). CDR3 length: 14 residues. Germline V gene lookup returns CDR1 SGHTA and CDR2 FQGNSA. The chain's CDR3 is CASSFRLVISQGNF. The CDR3, as DNA: TGTGCCAGCAGCTTTCGGTTGGTTATTAGCCAGGGGAACTTT.

The rearrangement joins TRBV6-5 to TRBJ1-2, with 7 positions matching TRBD1. The CDR3 runs to 13 residues. Trimming took 8 bases from V and 2 from J; bases not matched to a gene: 5. CDR1 and CDR2 (germline): MNHEY, SVGAGI. CDR3 residues: CASWDSPNYGYTF. DNA for the CDR3: TGTGCCAGCTGGGACAGCCCCAACTATGGCTACACCTTC.

V and J are TRBV6-1 and TRBJ2-7; 12 bases agree with TRBD1. Germline lookup yields CDR1 MNHNS and CDR2 SASEGT. The junction had 4 bases not matched to a gene; V was cut back by 4 bases and J by 3 bases. CDR3 size: 15 residues. For the CDR3, the DNA is TGTGCCAGCAGTGGGGGGACAGGGGGCCTCTACGAGCAGTACTTC. Encoded protein: CASSGGTGGLYEQYF.

J is TRBJ2-1 and V is TRBV15; a weak D match, TRBD1 (5 bases). V lost 0 bases, J lost 2 bases, and 11 bases lay in between. This CDR3 region has 16 residues. Germline CDR1 and CDR2: LNHNV and YYDKDF (reference sequence). CDR3 loop: CATSRDGQGPYNEQFF. CDR3 nucleotide sequence: TGTGCCACCAGCAGAGATGGTCAGGGTCCCTACAATGAGCAGTTCTTC.

The V gene is TRBV5-1, the J gene TRBJ2-1, with D maybe TRBD1 (6 bases). The germline gives CDR1 SGHRS, CDR2 YFSETQ. V dropped 0 bases and J dropped 7 bases, with 11 bases sitting between them. This CDR3 spans 14 amino acids. CDR3 in amino acids: CASSLDMGANEQFF. In nucleotides, the CDR3 is TGCGCCAGCAGCTTGGACATGGGGGCTAATGAGCAGTTCTTC. Using reference TRBV5-1 and TRBJ2-1 for the parts outside the CDR3, the full variable domain is KAGVTQTPRYLIKTRGQQVTLSCSPISGHRSVSWYQQTPGQGLQFLFEYFSETQRNKGNFPGRFSGRQFSNSRSEMNVSTLELGDSALYLCASSLDMGANEQFFGPGTRLTVL.

The V gene is TRBV28, the J gene TRBJ2-1; 7 nucleotides match TRBD2. V gave up 2 bases and J gave up 9 bases; unmatched junction bases: 10. The CDR3 is 15 amino acids. Germline V gene lookup returns CDR1 MDHEN and CDR2 SYDVKM. The CDR3 sequence: CASSLGTTANGEQFF. As DNA, the CDR3 is TGTGCCAGCAGTTTAGGGACTACTGCAAACGGTGAGCAGTTCTTC. The entire variable domain, with the rest obtained from reference TRBV28 and TRBJ2-1, is as follows: DVKVTQSSRYLVKRTGEKVFLECVQDMDHENMFWYRQDPGLGLRLIYFSYDVKMKEKGDIPEGYSVSREKKERFSLILESASTNQTSMYLCASSLGTTANGEQFFGPGTRLTVL.

As concerns this clone: The same CDR3 can be traced to other DNA sequences in this sample. The V call is TRBV11-3, the J call TRBJ2-1, with D unresolved. With 1 base removed from V and 10 bases from J, the gap between germline ends came to 11 bases. Germline V lookup: CDR1 SGHNT, CDR2 YENEEA. This CDR3 has 13 amino acids. The CDR3 coding sequence is TGTGCCAGCAGCTTAGGCGGCCAAAACGAGCAGTTCTTC. Translating gives CASSLGGQNEQFF.

The V gene is TRBV6-6, the J gene TRBJ2-5, with 8 bases matching TRBD1. Germline V lookup: CDR1 MNHNY, CDR2 SVGAGI (reference sequence). The CDR3 length is 15 residues. The V segment lost 5 bases and the J segment 4 bases; nucleotides outside the gene matches: 9. The CDR3 DNA follows: TGTGCCAGCAGTAGCCCCGGGACAGGAGGAGAGACCCAGTACTTC. Protein: CASSSPGTGGETQYF.

This clone was found a few times. The gene calls are TRBV27 and TRBJ2-3, with 7 bases lining up with TRBD2. The ends lost 5 bases at V and 6 bases at J; junction bases unmatched: 17. Germline CDR1 MNHEY, CDR2 SMNVEV (reference sequence). The CDR3 runs 17 residues. In DNA, the CDR3 is TGTGCCAGCAGTCCGCTAGCGGAGTCCTCCCGCGAGGATACGCAGTATTTT. This codes for CASSPLAESSREDTQYF.

The chain combines TRBV7-6 with TRBJ2-5; 8 bases are shared with TRBD2. The germline V gene encodes CDR1 SGHVS and CDR2 FNYEAQ. V gave up 5 bases and J gave up 5 bases; unmatched junction bases: 16. The length of the CDR3 is 17 residues. The CDR3 coding sequence is TGTGCCAGCAGCACCCTAGCTTTAGCGGGATGGGGCGAGACCCAGTACTTC. It codes for CASSTLALAGWGETQYF. Filled out from reference TRBV7-6 and TRBJ2-5, the complete variable domain reads GAGVSQSPRYKVTKRGQDVALRCDPISGHVSLYWYRQALGQGPEFLTYFNYEAQQDKSGLPNDRFSAERPEGSISTLTIQRTEQRDSAMYRCASSTLALAGWGETQYFGPGTRLLVL.